A selection of T cell receptor beta chains follows, all from one sample in a study of T cell responses to AZD1222 COVID-19 vaccine. Sequencing used immunoSEQ multiplex PCR; TCRdb keeps in-frame clones, though not all of them. This table has about 140,000 clones, 89% appearing once. Source: peripheral blood, taken on day 0 of AZD1222 vaccination. The receptors here all came from an adult in good health. The CDR3 runs from the conserved cysteine through the conserved F or W. The D gene is left open where the match is weak. The size field is filled for only some rows; it gives once, few, many or a size class.

clone_size: NA
d_call: NA
v_call: TRBV7-9
j_call: TRBJ2-7
cdr3_aa: CASSLRGAYEQYF
cdr3_nt: TGTGCCAGCAGCTTGCGAGGGGCTTACGAGCAGTACTTC

clone_size: NA
d_call: NA
v_call: TRBV11-2
j_call: TRBJ1-3
cdr3_aa: CASSLGGLNTIYF
cdr3_nt: TGTGCCAGCAGCTTAGGGGGGCTAAACACCATATATTTT

clone_size: NA
d_call: TRBD2
v_call: TRBV9
j_call: TRBJ2-1
cdr3_aa: CASSEGLATSNEQFF
cdr3_nt: TGTGCCAGCAGCGAGGGACTAGCGACGAGCAATGAGCAGTTCTTC

clone_size: few
d_call: NA
v_call: TRBV27
j_call: TRBJ1-1
cdr3_aa: CASSLYGLGTEAFF
cdr3_nt: TGTGCCAGCAGTTTATACGGGCTTGGCACTGAAGCTTTCTTT

clone_size: once
d_call: NA
v_call: TRBV2
j_call: TRBJ2-2
cdr3_aa: CASSGSREGLHTGELFF
cdr3_nt: TGTGCCAGCAGTGGATCCAGAGAGGGACTTCACACCGGGGAGCTGTTTTTT

clone_size: NA
d_call: TRBD1
v_call: TRBV25-1
j_call: TRBJ1-2
cdr3_aa: CASSEWFHGQGVPNGYTF
cdr3_nt: TGTGCCAGCAGTGAATGGTTCCACGGACAGGGCGTCCCAAATGGCTACACCTTC

clone_size: NA
d_call: TRBD1
v_call: TRBV4-3
j_call: TRBJ1-2
cdr3_aa: CASSHDLGDRVYGYTF
cdr3_nt: TGCGCCAGCAGCCACGACCTCGGGGACAGGGTGTATGGCTACACCTTC

clone_size: NA
d_call: TRBD2
v_call: TRBV7-8
j_call: TRBJ2-7
cdr3_aa: CASSLDVGGYYEQYF
cdr3_nt: TGTGCCAGCAGCTTAGATGTGGGGGGGTACTACGAGCAGTACTTC

clone_size: NA
d_call: TRBD2
v_call: TRBV15
j_call: TRBJ2-7
cdr3_aa: CATSRGTSGGAWEQYF
cdr3_nt: TGTGCCACCAGCAGAGGGACTAGCGGGGGGGCCTGGGAGCAGTACTTC

clone_size: NA
d_call: TRBD1
v_call: TRBV28
j_call: TRBJ1-2
cdr3_aa: CASSHIRQGYGYTF
cdr3_nt: TGTGCCAGCAGTCACATAAGACAGGGCTATGGCTACACCTTC

clone_size: NA
d_call: NA
v_call: TRBV18
j_call: TRBJ2-2
cdr3_aa: CASSPRWVGGPTNTGELFF
cdr3_nt: TGTGCCAGCTCACCAAGGTGGGTTGGAGGGCCAACAAACACCGGGGAGCTGTTTTTT

clone_size: NA
d_call: TRBD2
v_call: TRBV16
j_call: TRBJ2-1
cdr3_aa: CASSHTSGSGNEQFF
cdr3_nt: TGTGCCAGCAGCCATACTAGCGGGAGCGGCAATGAGCAGTTCTTC

clone_size: NA
d_call: TRBD1
v_call: TRBV6-6
j_call: TRBJ1-5
cdr3_aa: CASSTSTGGYQPQHF
cdr3_nt: TGTGCCAGCAGTACCTCGACAGGGGGCTATCAGCCCCAGCATTTT

clone_size: NA
d_call: NA
v_call: TRBV5-5
j_call: TRBJ2-5
cdr3_aa: CASSLQGGIGETQYF
cdr3_nt: TGTGCCAGCAGCTTGCAAGGGGGTATCGGGGAGACCCAGTACTTC

clone_size: NA
d_call: NA
v_call: TRBV7-9
j_call: TRBJ1-4
cdr3_aa: CASSLGGVTNEKLFF
cdr3_nt: TGTGCCAGCAGCTTAGGAGGGGTGACTAATGAAAAACTGTTTTTT

clone_size: NA
d_call: TRBD1
v_call: TRBV29-1
j_call: TRBJ1-2
cdr3_aa: CSVPGTGRSYTF
cdr3_nt: TGCAGCGTCCCCGGGACAGGCCGAAGCTACACCTTC

clone_size: few
d_call: NA
v_call: TRBV7-2
j_call: TRBJ1-6
cdr3_aa: CASKPAAGLSSYNSPLHF
cdr3_nt: TGTGCCAGCAAGCCGGCGGCAGGGCTGAGCTCCTATAATTCACCCCTCCACTTT